The 25 T cell receptor beta chains below were found in one sample sequenced in a study of blood T cell repertoires in COVID-19. Profiling relied on immunoSEQ multiplex PCR, and the TCRdb table lists in-frame clones only, not all of them. The table lists 20,000 to 25,000 clones, roughly 73% of them singletons. Sequencing used peripheral blood. These receptors all come from a human donor in a cohort sampled during active or convalescent COVID-19.

This clone has a handful of counts. This rearrangement joins TRBV19 to TRBJ1-2, with no clear D. Trimming stripped 3 bases from V and 8 bases from J, with 13 bases between. The V gene's germline CDR1 is LNHDA and CDR2 SQIVND (reference sequence). CDR3 size: 13 residues. The CDR3 DNA follows: TGTGCCAGTAGTATCTCGGGTCGCCAGGGCTACACCTTC. It yields the protein CASSISGRQGYTF.

CDR3 amino acids: CASSIGGQGSSPLHF. For the CDR3, the DNA is TGTGCCAGTAGTATAGGGGGACAGGGGAGCTCACCCCTCCACTTT. This chain connects TRBV19 to TRBJ1-6; 10 nucleotides line up with TRBD1. Germline CDR1 and CDR2: LNHDA and SQIVND (reference sequence). The CDR3 has 15 residues. V lost 1 base and J lost 10; bases outside the gene matches: 4.

The V and J genes are TRBV7-8 and TRBJ2-3; D remains unclear. Trimming cost V 1 base and J 2 bases, with 10 bases left between them. This CDR3 region has 15 residues. CDR1 is SGHVS, CDR2 FQNEAQ, per germline. The CDR3 region has the DNA TGTGCCAGCAGCTTAGTTTGGCAGTCCACAGATACGCAGTATTTT. This translates into CASSLVWQSTDTQYF. The whole variable domain, filled in from reference TRBV7-8 and TRBJ2-3, reads GAGVSQSPRYKVAKRGQDVALRCDPISGHVSLFWYQQALGQGPEFLTYFQNEAQLDKSGLPSDRFFAERPEGSVSTLKIQRTQQEDSAVYLCASSLVWQSTDTQYFGPGTRLTVL.

The CDR3 protein is CASSTHDNSNQPQHF. The CDR3 nucleotides read TGTGCCAGTAGTACCCACGACAATAGCAATCAGCCCCAGCATTTT. V gene TRBV19 combines with J gene TRBJ1-5; D is uncertain. Germline V gene data show CDR1 as LNHDA and CDR2 as SQIVND (reference sequence). Trimming took 4 bases from V and 0 from J, leaving 10 bases between them. This CDR3 contains 15 residues.

J is TRBJ1-5 and V is TRBV20-1; D might be TRBD1 (6 bases). Trimming shortened V by 4 bases and J by 9 bases, and 10 bases separated the two germline ends. Germline V gene data show CDR1 as DFQATT and CDR2 as SNEGSKA (reference sequence). The CDR3 is 11 residues long. The CDR3 nucleotides are TGCAGTGCTAAGAAACAGGGGCCCCAGCATTTT. This codes for CSAKKQGPQHF.

The rearrangement uses TRBV28 and TRBJ1-4; no clear D. This CDR3 is built from 14 residues. Germline values: CDR1 MDHEN, CDR2 SYDVKM. V gave up 7 bases and J gave up 7 bases, with 16 bases separating them. The CDR3 here is CASIGRTSAEKLFF. CDR3 in DNA: TGTGCCAGCATAGGGCGGACTTCTGCTGAAAAACTGTTTTTT.

The V call is TRBV24-1, the J call TRBJ2-3; 8 bases align to TRBD1. The length of the CDR3 is 15 residues. Germline CDR1 is KGHDR and CDR2 is SFDVKD. The trim removed 6 bases at V and 3 bases at J, leaving 7 bases unmatched. The CDR3 DNA sequence: TGTGCCACCAGTCTCCGGACAGGGAAAACAGATACGCAGTATTTT. This codes for CATSLRTGKTDTQYF.

The rearrangement uses TRBV1 and TRBJ1-2; the D segment call TRBD1 is taken from the table without a DNA check. TRBV1 is assigned pseudogene status. This CDR3 has 17 amino acids. The CDR3 loop reads CTSSQASSTDRVCGYTF. Written as DNA, the CDR3 is TGCACCAGCAGCCAGGCTTCGTCAACGGACAGGGTGTGTGGCTACACCTTC.

The chain employs TRBV13 and TRBJ2-5; weak D call: TRBD2 (6 bases). CDR1 is PRHDT and CDR2 is FYEKMQ in the germline V gene (reference sequence). V lost 5 bases, J lost 4 bases, and 20 bases lay in between. This CDR3 has 16 amino acids. Here the CDR3 DNA reads TGTGCCAGCAGCCCAAGGACGGGGGTTTCGGGAGAGACCCAGTACTTC. This translates into CASSPRTGVSGETQYF.

The chain recombines TRBV21-1 with TRBJ2-7; the table's D gene call, TRBD1, was not cross checked with the DNA. TRBV21-1 is a listed pseudogene. This CDR3 contains 20 residues. Here the CDR3 DNA reads TGTGCCAGCAGCAAAGGAGAGAAGCAGGGATTGGCCGGAGAGATCTACGAGCAGTACGTC. Its protein product is CASSKGEKQGLAGEIYEQYV.

The V and J genes are TRBV6-5 and TRBJ2-6; D not certain. Trimming removed 4 bases at V and 0 bases at J, with 4 bases between. CDR1 and CDR2 (germline): MNHEY, SVGAGI. The CDR3 is 14 residues long. The CDR3 nucleotides are TGTGCCAGCAGTTTCCACTCTGGGGCCAACGTCCTGACTTTC. Protein: CASSFHSGANVLTF.

The chain combines TRBV5-1 with TRBJ1-1, with 9 bases aligning to TRBD1. This CDR3 spans 13 amino acids. Germline V gene lookup returns CDR1 SGHRS and CDR2 YFSETQ. V lost 7 bases, J lost 4 bases, and 5 bases stayed unmatched. CDR3 DNA: TGCGCCAGCGCGGTGACAGGGGGCACTGAAGCTTTCTTT. Protein product: CASAVTGGTEAFF.

The chain is built from TRBV7-2 and TRBJ1-6; maybe TRBD1 (6 bases). The V gene's germline CDR1 is SGHTA and CDR2 FQGNSA. Deletions cut 4 bases from V and 8 bases from J, with 15 bases between. The CDR3 contains 15 residues. CDR3 sequence reads: CASSSDSLEYSPLHF. CDR3 coding DNA: TGTGCCAGCAGCTCGGACAGTTTAGAGTATTCACCCCTCCACTTT. The variable domain in full, with the rest retrieved from reference TRBV7-2 and TRBJ1-6, is GAGVSQSPSNKVTEKGKDVELRCDPISGHTALYWYRQSLGQGLEFLIYFQGNSAPDKSGLPSDRFSAERTGGSVSTLTIQRTQQEDSAVYLCASSSDSLEYSPLHFGNGTRLTVT.

This clone was seen only once. The chain couples TRBV29-1 to TRBJ1-1, with D possibly TRBD1 on 6 matching bases. V was trimmed by 4 bases and J by 8 bases, leaving 17 bases between them. The CDR3 has 13 amino acids. The germline V gene has CDR1 SQVTM and CDR2 ANQGSEA. In DNA, the CDR3 is TGCAGCGTTGGCGGGGGGCGAGAGGAGGAAGCTTTCTTT. Its protein product is CSVGGGREEEAFF.

CDR3 amino acids: CASSWGGTYEQYF. CDR3 in DNA: TGTGCCAGCAGTTGGGGCGGGACCTACGAGCAGTACTTC. The gene calls are TRBV28 and TRBJ2-7, with D possibly being TRBD2 (6 bases). The CDR3 contains 13 residues. V was trimmed by 4 bases and J by 2 bases, leaving 9 bases between them. The germline V gene encodes CDR1 MDHEN and CDR2 SYDVKM.

The rearrangement links TRBV2 to TRBJ1-1; TRBD1 might be the D (5 bases). The CDR3 runs 15 residues. V was clipped by 9 bases and J by 1 base, with 18 bases between them. Germline CDR1 SNHLY, CDR2 FYNNEI. The CDR3 is CARAGDRYPNTEAFF. The CDR3 bases are TGTGCCAGGGCGGGAGACAGATACCCGAACACTGAAGCTTTCTTT.

This clone is medium-sized. The chain joins TRBV6-5 to TRBJ1-1; possible D gene TRBD1, 6 bases. Germline V lookup: CDR1 MNHEY, CDR2 SVGAGI. This CDR3 has 14 residues. The V gene lost 2 bases and the J gene lost 5 bases, with 12 bases spanning the gap. The CDR3 here is CASSYATGLTEAFF. As DNA, the CDR3 is TGTGCCAGCAGTTACGCTACAGGGTTGACTGAAGCTTTCTTT.

The CDR3, as DNA: TGTGCCAGCAGAACCGGGACAGGGTTGTGGGAGCAGTACTTC. Its protein product is CASRTGTGLWEQYF. The chain recombines TRBV28 with TRBJ2-7; 9 positions agree with TRBD1. CDR3 length: 14 amino acids. V dropped 6 bases and J dropped 7; count of bases not matched to a gene: 10. The germline V gene encodes CDR1 MDHEN and CDR2 SYDVKM.

The J gene is TRBJ2-7, the V gene TRBV21-1; the D call of TRBD1 is as the table states it, not checked on the DNA. TRBV21-1 is a recognized pseudogene. There are 14 residues in the CDR3. The CDR3 coding sequence is TGTGCCAGCATTCCGGGACAGGCCCCTGCCGAGCAGTACTTC. Translating it yields CASIPGQAPAEQYF.

CDR3 bases: TGTGCCAGCAGCTTAGGGACAGGGTATGGCGAAAAACTGTTTTTT. Translating gives CASSLGTGYGEKLFF. The genes are TRBV7-9 and TRBJ1-4, with 8 bases aligning to TRBD1. The CDR3 runs 15 residues. V shed 1 base, J shed 8 bases, and the junction held 6 bases outside the gene matches. Germline V lookup: CDR1 SEHNR, CDR2 FQNEAQ (reference sequence).

Only a few counts were recorded for this clone. V and J are TRBV4-1 and TRBJ2-1; 9 nucleotides agree with TRBD2. There are 17 residues in the CDR3. Losses at the gene ends were 4 bases for V and 3 bases for J; bases not matched to a gene: 10. The germline gives CDR1 MGHRA, CDR2 YSYEKL. The CDR3 loop is CASSPLLRLADYNEQFF. The CDR3 DNA sequence: TGCGCCAGCAGCCCCCTACTCCGACTAGCGGACTACAATGAGCAGTTCTTC.

V and J are TRBV7-9 and TRBJ1-2; no clear D. Germline V lookup: CDR1 SEHNR, CDR2 FQNEAQ (reference sequence). The V end was cut by 4 bases, the J end by 2 bases, with 2 bases between. CDR3 length: 11 residues. CDR3 coding DNA: TGTGCCAGCAGCTCAAACTATGGCTACACCTTC. Amino acid sequence: CASSSNYGYTF.

The chain uses TRBV21-1 and TRBJ2-4; the table's D call, TRBD2, was not checked against the DNA. TRBV21-1 is deemed a pseudogene. The CDR3 extends over 16 amino acids. The CDR3 sequence: CASSNAGRLAKNIQYF. DNA for the CDR3: TGTGCCAGCAGCAACGCGGGTCGCCTAGCCAAAAACATTCAGTACTTC.

The genes are TRBV6-5 and TRBJ2-3; D remains unclear. Germline V lookup: CDR1 MNHEY, CDR2 SVGAGI. The CDR3 sequence is 14 residues long. The germline V and J ends were trimmed by 6 bases and 2 bases, with 12 bases remaining between them. Here the CDR3 DNA reads TGTGCCAGCAGCGGTCTTAGAAACACAGATACGCAGTATTTT. Protein product: CASSGLRNTDTQYF.

The chain is built from TRBV20-1 and TRBJ2-1; D gene uncertain. The CDR3 spans 11 residues. Between the trimmed V and J ends, which lost 0 bases and 7 bases, there was a span of 4 bases. Germline assignment: CDR1 DFQATT and CDR2 SNEGSKA (reference sequence). CDR3: CSARDRNEQFF. The CDR3 region has the DNA TGCAGTGCTAGAGATCGGAATGAGCAGTTCTTC.